Following are 30 T cell receptor beta chains from one sample sequenced in a study of control samples from healthy donors and cancer patients. Generated by immunoSEQ multiplex PCR, the TCRdb table keeps only in-frame clones and is missing some. The sample records roughly 120,000 clones, 70% to 90% being singletons. The sample taken for sequencing was blood. These receptors all stem from a man aged 35-49 years in good health.

The chain uses TRBV7-2 and TRBJ1-1; D gene uncertain. Germline V lookup: CDR1 SGHTA, CDR2 FQGNSA. The V and J ends lost 5 bases and 1 base respectively, with 11 bases between them. The CDR3 covers 14 residues. The CDR3 sequence is CASSNRASNTEAFF. The CDR3 nucleotides are TGTGCCAGCAGCAACCGGGCCTCGAACACTGAAGCTTTCTTT.

J is TRBJ2-2 and V is TRBV7-6, with D perhaps TRBD1 or TRBD2 (5 bases each). V was trimmed by 5 bases and J by 4 bases, leaving 17 bases between them. Germline V gives CDR1 SGHVS, CDR2 FNYEAQ. The CDR3 extends over 16 amino acids. The DNA for the CDR3 is TGTGCCAGCAGCCCGACCCCCCCCGGGACCACCGGGGAGCTGTTTTTT. Its protein is CASSPTPPGTTGELFF.

The chain uses TRBV6-4 and TRBJ1-1, with a weak D call TRBD1 (6 bases). The CDR3 runs 15 residues. Germline-derived CDR1 and CDR2 are MRHNA and SNTAGT. Trimming stripped 7 bases from V and 2 bases from J, with 17 bases between. In nucleotides, the CDR3 is TGTGCCAGCAAAATGGAGGACAGTTATAACACTGAAGCTTTCTTT. This encodes CASKMEDSYNTEAFF.

This clone was counted a single time. This chain connects TRBV19 to TRBJ2-7; tentative D call: TRBD2 (6 bases). The germline V gene encodes CDR1 LNHDA and CDR2 SQIVND (reference sequence). The CDR3 runs to 16 residues. The germline V and J ends were trimmed by 0 bases and 6 bases, with 18 bases remaining between them. The CDR3 sequence is CASSIEGGFLGVEQYF. CDR3 sequence (DNA): TGTGCCAGTAGTATAGAAGGAGGGTTTCTCGGGGTCGAGCAGTACTTC.

J is TRBJ1-6 and V is TRBV6-1; tentatively, D is TRBD1 (5 bases). From germline, CDR1 is MNHNS and CDR2 SASEGT. Trimming cost V 0 bases and J 6 bases, with 12 bases left between them. This CDR3 comprises 16 residues. CDR3 coding DNA: TGTGCCAGCAGTGAAGCGCCAGGGACGGTTAATTCACCCCTCCACTTT. Translating gives CASSEAPGTVNSPLHF.

The chain is built from TRBV19 and TRBJ1-5; 7 positions match TRBD1. Germline V gives CDR1 LNHDA, CDR2 SQIVND (reference sequence). V dropped 5 bases and J dropped 6; count of bases not matched to a gene: 7. The CDR3 is made up of 14 amino acids. CDR3 DNA sequence: TGTGCCAGTAGTCCGTCTCAGGGGGGTCAGCCCCAGCATTTT. This sequence encodes CASSPSQGGQPQHF.

This clone has only a few counts. The genes are TRBV6-1 and TRBJ1-4; possible D gene TRBD1, 6 bases. CDR1 MNHNS and CDR2 SASEGT come from the germline V gene. This CDR3 region has 16 residues. Between the trimmed V and J ends, which lost 4 bases and 5 bases, there was a span of 17 bases. This CDR3 reads CASSVRGVVKNEKLFF. Here the CDR3 DNA reads TGTGCCAGCAGTGTTAGGGGGGTGGTTAAGAATGAAAAACTGTTTTTT.

The chain has TRBV4-1 and TRBJ1-2, with 8 positions matching TRBD1. The V segment lost 4 bases and the J segment 4 bases; nucleotides outside the gene matches: 5. Germline CDR1 is MGHRA and CDR2 is YSYEKL. The CDR3 runs 14 residues. The CDR3 nucleotides are TGCGCCAGCAGCCTACAGGGGGAGGGCTATGGCTACACCTTC. Translating it yields CASSLQGEGYGYTF.

This clone was seen more than once but under ten times. The J gene is TRBJ2-7, the V gene TRBV6-6, with TRBD1 matching 9 bases. V gave up 5 bases and J gave up 4 bases; unmatched junction bases: 6. CDR3 length equals 14 residues. The germline V gene encodes CDR1 MNHNY and CDR2 SVGAGI (reference sequence). In DNA, the CDR3 is TGTGCCAGCAGTACACAGGGGGCGCAGTACGAGCAGTACTTC. This translates into CASSTQGAQYEQYF.

The V gene is TRBV14, the J gene TRBJ1-6, with 8 bases matching TRBD1. The ends lost 1 base at V and 12 bases at J; junction bases unmatched: 11. CDR3 length: 16 residues. Germline CDR1 reads SGHDN; CDR2 reads FVKESK. DNA of the CDR3: TGTGCCAGCAGCCAAGGCATGGGGACAGGACTGAGACCCCTCCACTTT. Protein: CASSQGMGTGLRPLHF. The full variable domain, completed using reference TRBV14 and TRBJ1-6, is EAGVTQFPSHSVIEKGQTVTLRCDPISGHDNLYWYRRVMGKEIKFLLHFVKESKQDESGMPNNRFLAERTGGTYSTLKVQPAELEDSGVYFCASSQGMGTGLRPLHFGNGTRLTVT.

The chain links TRBV7-2 to TRBJ1-5, with D uncertain. The CDR3 runs 13 residues. Germline V gene sequence: CDR1 SGHTA, CDR2 FQGNSA. The ends were cut back, 1 base at V and 4 bases at J, with 5 bases in the middle. The CDR3 loop reads CASSLELNQPQHF. The CDR3 bases are TGTGCCAGCAGCTTAGAGCTGAATCAGCCCCAGCATTTT.

The genes are TRBV5-6 and TRBJ2-7; D tentatively reads TRBD1 or TRBD2 (5 bases each). Deletions cut 5 bases from V and 0 bases from J, with 9 bases between. The CDR3 is made up of 13 amino acids. Looked up from germline, CDR1 is SGHDT and CDR2 is YYEEEE. The CDR3 DNA is TGTGCCAGCAGGTGGGGGTCCTCCTACGAGCAGTACTTC. It is translated as CASRWGSSYEQYF.

The sample holds one count of this clone. The chain carries TRBV19 and TRBJ1-5, with D hard to call. This CDR3 is 13 amino acids long. Trimming shortened V by 3 bases and J by 2 bases, and 5 bases separated the two germline ends. The germline V gene encodes CDR1 LNHDA and CDR2 SQIVND (reference sequence). The CDR3 sequence is CASSISRNQPQHF. As DNA, the CDR3 is TGTGCCAGTAGTATCAGCCGCAATCAGCCCCAGCATTTT.

The chain has TRBV19 and TRBJ1-1; 7 nucleotides match TRBD1. The CDR3 loop spans 14 amino acids. V gave up 6 bases and J gave up 5 bases; unmatched junction bases: 9. Germline V gene lookup returns CDR1 LNHDA and CDR2 SQIVND (reference sequence). Here the CDR3 DNA reads TGTGCCAGTAGAATCCAGGGGGAGGTGACTGAAGCTTTCTTT. This codes for CASRIQGEVTEAFF.

The J gene is TRBJ1-2, the V gene TRBV15; TRBD1 matches 7 bases. Germline CDR1 and CDR2: LNHNV and YYDKDF (reference sequence). This CDR3 comprises 15 residues. Trimming cost V 0 bases and J 9 bases; bases outside gene matches: 10. CDR3 sequence reads: CATSRDRGGRTSYTF. The DNA of the CDR3 is TGTGCCACCAGCAGAGATCGAGGGGGCAGGACCAGCTACACCTTC.

V usage is TRBV24-1 and J usage is TRBJ2-3; D is possibly TRBD2 (5 bases). V shed 10 bases and J shed 0 bases, with 10 bases lying between them. The germline V gene has CDR1 KGHDR and CDR2 SFDVKD. The CDR3 covers 13 residues. The CDR3 loop reads CATTRDSTDTQYF. CDR3 sequence (DNA): TGTGCCACGACGAGGGATAGCACAGATACGCAGTATTTT.

This chain uses TRBV14 with TRBJ1-6; 10 bases are a match to TRBD1. The CDR3 is 15 residues long. V lost 1 base to trimming and J lost 8 bases; unmatched junction nucleotides: 2. Germline CDR1 and CDR2: SGHDN and FVKESK. CDR3: CASSQVTGGHSPLHF. As DNA, the CDR3 is TGTGCCAGCAGCCAAGTGACAGGGGGCCATTCACCCCTCCACTTT.

The chain recombines TRBV19 with TRBJ1-5; 7 positions match TRBD1. The CDR3 length is 15 residues. After removal of 4 bases from V and 3 bases from J, the junction contained 6 bases not matched to a gene. Germline V CDR1 and CDR2: LNHDA, SQIVND (reference sequence). The CDR3, as DNA: TGTGCCAGTAGTAACCCGGACAGGCCCAATCAGCCCCAGCATTTT. Encoded protein: CASSNPDRPNQPQHF.

CDR3 DNA: TGTGCCAGCAGCTTGGCCAGGAGAGGTAATTCACCCCTCCACTTT. This codes for CASSLARRGNSPLHF. This rearrangement joins TRBV5-5 to TRBJ1-6; unclear D gene. The germline V gene has CDR1 SGHKS and CDR2 YYEKEE (reference sequence). The ends were cut back, 0 bases at V and 6 bases at J, with 10 bases in the middle. The CDR3 spans 15 residues.

This chain connects TRBV12-3 or TRBV12-4 to TRBJ2-7; D is perhaps TRBD1 (6 bases). The CDR3 consists of 12 residues. The V end lost 5 bases, the J end lost 6 bases, and 11 bases lay between the germline ends. The CDR3 is CASSPPGVEQYF. DNA of the CDR3: TGTGCCAGCAGTCCCCCAGGGGTCGAGCAGTACTTC.

The chain uses TRBV24-1 and TRBJ2-7; 7 bases are shared with TRBD1. The CDR3 covers 14 residues. Trimming took 4 bases from V and 5 from J; bases not matched to a gene: 7. Germline lookup yields CDR1 KGHDR and CDR2 SFDVKD. The CDR3 sequence is CATSERDSLHEQYF. The CDR3 region has the DNA TGTGCCACCAGTGAGAGGGACAGCCTCCACGAGCAGTACTTC.

The chain employs TRBV19 and TRBJ1-2; D gene unclear. The CDR3 is made up of 16 amino acids. Germline V gene data show CDR1 as LNHDA and CDR2 as SQIVND (reference sequence). The ends were cut back, 1 base at V and 4 bases at J, with 16 bases in the middle. CDR3 protein: CASSIGGSGTTYGYTF. DNA of the CDR3: TGTGCCAGTAGTATAGGGGGTTCTGGAACAACCTATGGCTACACCTTC.

J is TRBJ1-1 and V is TRBV7-9; D not resolved. The CDR3 consists of 12 residues. Germline assignment: CDR1 SEHNR and CDR2 FQNEAQ (reference sequence). V gave up 5 bases and J gave up 10 bases, with 14 bases separating them. The CDR3 reads CASSPPASGAFF. For the CDR3, the DNA is TGTGCCAGCAGCCCACCAGCCTCGGGAGCTTTCTTT.

J is TRBJ1-6 and V is TRBV6-1; D is uncertain. The CDR3 is 16 amino acids. The V end lost 4 bases, the J end lost 0 bases, and 10 bases lay between the germline ends. The germline CDR1 and CDR2 sequences are MNHNS and SASEGT. CDR3 in amino acids: CASSAGSSSYNSPLHF. DNA for the CDR3: TGTGCCAGCAGTGCGGGGAGTAGCTCCTATAATTCACCCCTCCACTTT.

This rearrangement joins TRBV2 to TRBJ1-5; 7 bases line up with TRBD1. V was clipped by 6 bases and J by 5 bases; unmatched bases: 7. The germline V gene has CDR1 SNHLY and CDR2 FYNNEI. The CDR3 spans 14 residues. CDR3 sequence reads: CASRRNTGDQPQHF. The CDR3 bases are TGTGCCAGCAGGAGAAATACAGGGGATCAGCCCCAGCATTTT.

V usage is TRBV5-1 and J usage is TRBJ2-2; D perhaps matches TRBD2 (6 bases). V was shortened by 3 bases and J by 4 bases, with 10 bases between the two germline ends. The CDR3 runs to 14 residues. The germline gives CDR1 SGHRS, CDR2 YFSETQ. CDR3: CASSSGTRTGELFF. The CDR3 DNA reads TGCGCCAGCAGCTCCGGGACTCGCACCGGGGAGCTGTTTTTT. Full variable domain (missing parts from reference TRBV5-1 and TRBJ2-2): KAGVTQTPRYLIKTRGQQVTLSCSPISGHRSVSWYQQTPGQGLQFLFEYFSETQRNKGNFPGRFSGRQFSNSRSEMNVSTLELGDSALYLCASSSGTRTGELFFGEGSRLTVL.

The rearrangement uses TRBV6-2 or TRBV6-3 and TRBJ1-2, with D unclear. Germline values: CDR1 MNHEY, CDR2 SVGEGT. The V and J ends lost 5 bases and 5 bases respectively, with 12 bases between them. The length of the CDR3 is 13 residues. CDR3 DNA sequence: TGTGCCAGCAGTCCGACGGAGCTGTATGGCTACACCTTC. This gives the protein CASSPTELYGYTF.

This chain connects TRBV5-1 to TRBJ1-4; D may be TRBD1 (6 bases). The CDR3 has 15 residues. Germline V gene data show CDR1 as SGHRS and CDR2 as YFSETQ. Trimming left V 4 bases short and J 7 bases short, with 17 bases between. CDR3 region: CASSPGRGGSEKLFF. The CDR3 DNA reads TGCGCCAGCAGCCCGGGACGAGGGGGGAGTGAAAAACTGTTTTTT.

This rearrangement joins TRBV7-3 to TRBJ1-1; D is ambiguous. V was cut by 6 bases and J by 0 bases, with 8 bases left in between. The germline V gene encodes CDR1 SGHTA and CDR2 FQGTGA. This CDR3 spans 13 amino acids. The CDR3 spells CASRRVLNTEAFF. DNA of the CDR3: TGTGCCAGCAGACGAGTTTTGAACACTGAAGCTTTCTTT.

The V and J genes are TRBV2 and TRBJ2-5; D call uncertain. V dropped 3 bases and J dropped 5 bases, with 13 bases sitting between them. Germline V gene data show CDR1 as SNHLY and CDR2 as FYNNEI. CDR3 length equals 14 residues. The DNA for the CDR3 is TGTGCCAGCAGTGACACTACTGGTGGGGAGACCCAGTACTTC. Its protein product is CASSDTTGGETQYF.